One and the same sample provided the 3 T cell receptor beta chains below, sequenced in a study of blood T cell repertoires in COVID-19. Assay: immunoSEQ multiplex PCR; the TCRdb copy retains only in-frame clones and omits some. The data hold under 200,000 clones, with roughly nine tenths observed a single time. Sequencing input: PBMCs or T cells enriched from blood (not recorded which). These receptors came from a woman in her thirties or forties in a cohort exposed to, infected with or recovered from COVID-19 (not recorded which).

DNA for the CDR3: TGTGCCAGCACTCGGGGTAGCGGGGGGGCCCTGAACACCGGGGAGCTGTTTTTT. This sequence encodes CASTRGSGGALNTGELFF. V is TRBV3-1 (or the pseudogene TRBV3-2) and J is TRBJ2-2, with 11 bases lining up with TRBD2. The CDR3 is 18 amino acids. With 7 bases clipped from V and 1 base from J, the junction kept 11 bases outside the gene matches. The germline V gene has CDR1 LGHDT and CDR2 YNNKEL (reference sequence).

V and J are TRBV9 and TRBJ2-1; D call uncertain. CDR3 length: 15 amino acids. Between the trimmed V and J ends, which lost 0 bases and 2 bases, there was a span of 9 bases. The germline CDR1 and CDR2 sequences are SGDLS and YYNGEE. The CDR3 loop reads CASSVAGTPYNEQFF. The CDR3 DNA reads TGTGCCAGCAGCGTAGCCGGTACTCCCTACAATGAGCAGTTCTTC.

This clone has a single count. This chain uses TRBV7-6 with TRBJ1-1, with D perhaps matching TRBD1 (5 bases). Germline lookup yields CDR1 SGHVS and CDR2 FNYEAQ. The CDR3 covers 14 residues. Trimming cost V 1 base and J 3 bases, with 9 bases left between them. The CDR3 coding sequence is TGTGCCAGCAGCTTAGTGGCGGGGGACACTGAAGCTTTCTTT. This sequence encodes CASSLVAGDTEAFF.